The 15 T cell receptor beta chains reported below all come from one sample, sequenced in a study of response to subunit inactivated influenza vaccine. TCRdb redid the calling of the RT-PCR reads with MiXCR, one entry per CDR3 protein. The sample lists roughly 550,000 distinct CDR3 sequences; roughly 25% were seen once. This same sample was also taken into another study, of T cells expressing NK-cell markers. Per that study: 5'RACE template switching with UMIs produced the TCR beta cDNA.

This specimen consisted of CD4+ T cells sorted from PBMCs, obtained about 13 days after vaccination. The receptor source for this set is a middle-aged man who received an inactivated influenza vaccine.

The chain joins TRBV10-3 to TRBJ2-5; 9 bases line up with TRBD2. Germline V gene data show CDR1 as ENHRY and CDR2 as SYGVKD. The J segment lost 5 bases and the V segment lost 5 bases, leaving 6 bases of the junction unmatched. This CDR3 has 14 residues. In DNA form, the CDR3 reads TGTGCCATCAGTCCTGGACTAGCGAGGGAGACCCAGTACTTC. Translation: CAISPGLARETQYF.

The genes are TRBV3-1 and TRBJ2-1; 7 bases are shared with TRBD2. The V gene end was trimmed by 0 bases and the J gene end by 1 base; junction bases not matched to a gene: 6. Germline values: CDR1 LGHDT, CDR2 YNNKEL (reference sequence). The CDR3 consists of 17 residues. In nucleotides, the CDR3 is TGTGCCAGCAGCCAAGAAGGGACTACAAGATCCTACAATGAGCAGTTCTTC. Amino acid sequence: CASSQEGTTRSYNEQFF.

This chain uses TRBV5-1 with TRBJ2-5; 8 nucleotides match TRBD1. The length of the CDR3 is 15 residues. Germline values: CDR1 SGHRS, CDR2 YFSETQ. Unmatched junction bases numbered 5, after V lost 2 bases and J lost 2 bases. The CDR3 DNA reads as TGCGCCAGCAGCTTCGGGACAGGTCGACAAGAGACCCAGTACTTC. Its protein is CASSFGTGRQETQYF.

This clonotype turned up a few times. This CDR3 is CASKRAGDYEQYF. For the CDR3, the DNA is TGTGCCAGCAAGCGGGCGGGGGACTACGAGCAGTACTTC. The chain is built from TRBV7-9 and TRBJ2-7; 7 bases align to TRBD2. The trim removed 7 bases at V and 3 bases at J, leaving 6 bases unmatched. The germline CDR1 and CDR2 sequences are SEHNR and FQNEAQ (reference sequence). CDR3 size: 13 residues.

The chain employs TRBV9 and TRBJ2-1; unclear D gene. Trimming shortened V by 1 base and J by 9 bases, and 14 bases separated the two germline ends. The CDR3 sequence is 14 residues long. Germline CDR1 is SGDLS and CDR2 is YYNGEE. CDR3 loop: CASSVSQGIGEQFF. The CDR3 DNA is TGTGCCAGCAGCGTATCACAAGGAATTGGTGAGCAGTTCTTC.

The genes are TRBV7-3 and TRBJ2-3; 7 positions match TRBD1. With 5 bases clipped from V and 6 bases from J, the junction kept 5 bases outside the gene matches. The germline CDR1 and CDR2 sequences are SGHTA and FQGTGA. The CDR3 is 13 amino acids. This CDR3 is CASSGYRGDTQYF. The CDR3 coding sequence is TGTGCCAGCAGCGGCTACAGGGGTGATACGCAGTATTTT.

The chain is built from TRBV11-2 and TRBJ2-3, with 8 bases lining up with TRBD2. The CDR3 extends over 17 amino acids. Germline V gene lookup returns CDR1 SGHAT and CDR2 FQNNGV. V was clipped by 1 base and J by 2 bases; unmatched bases: 8. CDR3 residues: CASSLVGGVTSTDTQYF. DNA for the CDR3: TGTGCCAGCAGCTTAGTCGGGGGGGTCACTTCCACAGATACGCAGTATTTT.

This clonotype was picked up many times. J is TRBJ1-6 and V is TRBV11-2, with 7 bases matching TRBD1. CDR1 is SGHAT, CDR2 FQNNGV, per germline. The ends lost 5 bases at V and 3 bases at J; junction bases unmatched: 13. The CDR3 is 18 residues long. The CDR3 nucleotides read TGTGCCAGCAGCCAATATAATCGCGGACAGGACTATAATTCACCCCTCCACTTT. Amino acid sequence: CASSQYNRGQDYNSPLHF.

The V gene is TRBV6-2 or TRBV6-3, the J gene TRBJ1-5; no firm D call. The V gene's germline CDR1 is MNHEY and CDR2 SVGEGT. Trimming left V 5 bases short and J 0 bases short, with 14 bases between. This CDR3 is built from 16 residues. In DNA form, the CDR3 reads TGTGCCAGCAGTCCCCGGACTGGGATTAGCAATCAGCCCCAGCATTTT. This codes for CASSPRTGISNQPQHF.

This clonotype was observed a handful of times. The chain couples TRBV5-1 to TRBJ1-1; maybe TRBD1 (6 bases). V lost 3 bases and J 5 bases, leaving 17 bases between the germline ends. The germline V gene encodes CDR1 SGHRS and CDR2 YFSETQ. CDR3 length equals 15 residues. DNA of the CDR3: TGCGCCAGCAGCTACCAGGACAGCCAAGGAACTGAAGCTTTCTTT. Protein sequence: CASSYQDSQGTEAFF.

The chain couples TRBV28 to TRBJ2-1; 7 bases map to TRBD1. V was clipped by 8 bases and J by 7 bases; unmatched bases: 8. CDR1 is MDHEN, CDR2 SYDVKM, per germline. CDR3 length equals 13 residues. Written as DNA, the CDR3 is TGTGCCAGCGTCTCAGGGGGTGTGAATGAGCAGTTCTTC. Its protein is CASVSGGVNEQFF.

The rearrangement uses TRBV5-1 and TRBJ1-1, with D unresolved. The CDR3 contains 14 residues. The V end lost 2 bases, the J end lost 1 base, and 9 bases lay between the germline ends. The V gene's germline CDR1 is SGHRS and CDR2 YFSETQ. CDR3 nucleotide sequence: TGCGCCAGCAGCTTAATCTCGGAGAACACTGAAGCTTTCTTT. Its translation: CASSLISENTEAFF.

This chain connects TRBV6-1 to TRBJ2-7; 8 nucleotides align to TRBD1. The CDR3 length is 17 residues. Per germline, CDR1 MNHNS and CDR2 SASEGT. J gave up 0 bases and V 5 bases, and 12 bases lay outside the gene matches. The CDR3 loop reads CASSPTLRTGSSYEQYF. The CDR3 coding sequence is TGTGCCAGCAGTCCCACCCTTAGGACAGGGAGCTCCTACGAGCAGTACTTC.

The table lists this clonotype with a few counts. The V and J genes are TRBV20-1 and TRBJ1-1, with 7 positions matching TRBD1. Germline V CDR1 and CDR2: DFQATT, SNEGSKA (reference sequence). After removal of 4 bases from V and 0 bases from J, the junction contained 5 bases not matched to a gene. CDR3 length: 14 amino acids. The CDR3 DNA is TGCAGTGCTACAAGGACAGGTCTGAACACTGAAGCTTTCTTT. This gives the protein CSATRTGLNTEAFF.

The chain uses TRBV12-3 or TRBV12-4 and TRBJ2-1, with TRBD1 matching over 8 bases. This CDR3 is built from 14 residues. J gave up 9 bases and V 4 bases, and 8 bases lay outside the gene matches. The DNA for the CDR3 is TGTGCCAGCAGTTCCCGGGACAGGTATGCTGAGCAGTTCTTC. Its protein product is CASSSRDRYAEQFF.